This is a list of T cell receptor beta chains from one sample in a study of T cells in Graves' hyperthyroidism and ophthalmopathy. Each CDR3 protein gets one entry after TCRdb re-called the multiplex PCR reads with MiXCR. This table holds hundreds of thousands of distinct CDR3 sequences, 25% found once. The specimen sequenced was blood. These receptors came from a man aged 50 or older with Graves' hyperthyroidism. Both conserved end residues are part of each CDR3. The D gene is left open where the match is weak. Clone size is stated in some rows and not others, as once, few, many or a class when expanded.

abundance	v_gene	d_gene	j_gene	CDR3nt	CDR3aa
many	TRBV2	TRBD2	TRBJ2-4	TGTGCCAGCAGTACTCCAACTAGCGGGAGAAACATTCAGTACTTC	CASSTPTSGRNIQYF
-	TRBV6-1	-	TRBJ1-5	TGTGCCAGCAGTGAAAAGAGGCAGGGGCAGCCCCAGCATTTT	CASSEKRQGQPQHF
once	TRBV6-1	-	TRBJ2-5	TGTGCCAGCAGTGTGAATGGCAAGGAGACCCAGTACTTC	CASSVNGKETQYF
-	TRBV11-2	-	TRBJ1-2	TGTGCCAGCAGTAAACAGGGTGACTATGGCTACACCTTC	CASSKQGDYGYTF
-	TRBV12-3/TRBV12-4	-	TRBJ2-3	TGTGCCAGCAGTTATGACCAACCGAGGACAGATACGCAGTATTTT	CASSYDQPRTDTQYF
few	TRBV24-1	-	TRBJ2-5	TGTGCCACCATAAGGGAGACCCAGTACTTC	CATIRETQYF
many	TRBV2	TRBD2	TRBJ2-7	TGTGCCAGCAGTTTTAGCGGGGGGTCTAACTACGAGCAGTACTTC	CASSFSGGSNYEQYF
many	TRBV27	-	TRBJ2-7	TGTGCCAGCAGTTCGCTGACTAGACAGCAGTACTTC	CASSSLTRQQYF
many	TRBV28	-	TRBJ2-5	TGTGCCAGCGGTCAAGAGACCCAGTACTTC	CASGQETQYF
many	TRBV20-1	-	TRBJ2-5	TGCAGTGCTAGGCCACCCACCGGTCCGTACCAAGAGACCCAGTACTTC	CSARPPTGPYQETQYF
-	TRBV6-1	-	TRBJ1-4	TGTGCCAGCAGTACCCGGGATGTCGGGGAAAAACTGTTTTTT	CASSTRDVGEKLFF
-	TRBV29-1	-	TRBJ2-7	TGCAGCGTTTATAGGGGGGGAGCCTACGAGCAGTACTTC	CSVYRGGAYEQYF
-	TRBV7-6	TRBD1	TRBJ2-5	TGTGCCAGCAGCTCCGGACAGGGGATGGCGACCCAGTACTTC	CASSSGQGMATQYF
-	TRBV20-1	TRBD2	TRBJ2-5	TGCAGTGCTAGAGGCCAAGTAGCGGGAGAGACCCAGTACTTC	CSARGQVAGETQYF
-	TRBV12-3/TRBV12-4	-	TRBJ2-7	TGTGCCAGCAGTTCGGATATCGGACTTTACGAGCAGTACTTC	CASSSDIGLYEQYF
few	TRBV7-9	TRBD2	TRBJ2-1	TGTGCCAGCAGCTTAGGATTGGGCACTAGCGGGCCTGACAATGAGCAGTTCTTC	CASSLGLGTSGPDNEQFF
-	TRBV12-3/TRBV12-4	-	TRBJ2-7	TGTGCCAGCAGTACGTATGGTGGGCTACGCGAGCAGTACTTC	CASSTYGGLREQYF